Presented here are 6 T cell receptor beta chains from one specimen sequenced in a study of cytomegalovirus exposure and HLA in healthy donors. The PCR employed 60 Vbeta primers together with 13 Jbeta primers. The method was immunoSEQ multiplex PCR; TCRdb's version includes in-frame clones alone and lacks a portion of them. The profile shows 95,000 to 150,000 clones, over 65% of them singletons. Sequencing used PBMCs. These receptors originate from a woman aged 40 to 49 in good health and CMV-seropositive.

The CDR3 nucleotides read TGTGCCAGTAGTCTCACTAGCGGGAGCTTCCAAGAGACCCAGTACTTC. Translating it yields CASSLTSGSFQETQYF. The chain couples TRBV19 to TRBJ2-5; 11 bases fit TRBD2. The CDR3 runs to 16 residues. Per the germline V gene, CDR1 is LNHDA and CDR2 is SQIVND (reference sequence). The V and J ends lost 5 bases and 1 base, in that order; junction bases with no gene match: 6.

This chain uses TRBV5-8 with TRBJ1-2; 8 bases line up with TRBD1. The CDR3 length is 14 residues. Germline loops: CDR1 SGHTS, CDR2 YDEGEE. V lost 4 bases to trimming and J lost 4 bases; unmatched junction nucleotides: 6. This CDR3 reads CASSTDRDFYGYTF. The CDR3 nucleotides are TGTGCCAGCAGCACGGACAGGGATTTCTATGGCTACACCTTC.

Regarding this clone: The junction departs from the called germline gene at one end, perhaps through a read error. The chain couples TRBV27 to TRBJ1-1, with 7 bases lining up with TRBD1. This CDR3 is built from 16 residues. Germline V gives CDR1 MNHEY, CDR2 SMNVEV (reference sequence). The CDR3 loop is CATSTGTVLPNTEAFF. CDR3 in DNA: TGTGCCACCAGTACCGGGACAGTTCTGCCGAACACTGAAGCTTTCTTT.

The rearrangement joins TRBV19 to TRBJ1-5; D is uncertain. Germline loops: CDR1 LNHDA, CDR2 SQIVND (reference sequence). The CDR3 contains 14 residues. Trimming took off 5 bases at V and 5 bases at J, with 13 bases between the two ends. This CDR3 is CASSPRGGYQPQHF. The CDR3 DNA reads TGTGCCAGTAGTCCCCGGGGAGGGTATCAGCCCCAGCATTTT.

This chain joins TRBV30 and TRBJ1-1, with D perhaps TRBD1 (6 bases). Germline-derived CDR1 and CDR2 are GTSNPN and SVGIG (reference sequence). V dropped 2 bases and J dropped 7 bases, with 11 bases sitting between them. This CDR3 comprises 12 residues. The CDR3 coding sequence is TGTGCCTGGAGTCACAGGGTAGATGAAGCTTTCTTT. Encoded protein: CAWSHRVDEAFF.

This clone occurred a few times. This rearrangement joins TRBV9 to TRBJ2-3; D might be TRBD2 (5 bases). The CDR3 has 14 amino acids. Trimming took 7 bases from V and 11 from J, leaving 23 bases between them. Germline assignment: CDR1 SGDLS and CDR2 YYNGEE. The CDR3 DNA is TGTGCCAGCGGAGACGGGAATCCCCTTGGTGGGCAGTATTTT. This codes for CASGDGNPLGGQYF.